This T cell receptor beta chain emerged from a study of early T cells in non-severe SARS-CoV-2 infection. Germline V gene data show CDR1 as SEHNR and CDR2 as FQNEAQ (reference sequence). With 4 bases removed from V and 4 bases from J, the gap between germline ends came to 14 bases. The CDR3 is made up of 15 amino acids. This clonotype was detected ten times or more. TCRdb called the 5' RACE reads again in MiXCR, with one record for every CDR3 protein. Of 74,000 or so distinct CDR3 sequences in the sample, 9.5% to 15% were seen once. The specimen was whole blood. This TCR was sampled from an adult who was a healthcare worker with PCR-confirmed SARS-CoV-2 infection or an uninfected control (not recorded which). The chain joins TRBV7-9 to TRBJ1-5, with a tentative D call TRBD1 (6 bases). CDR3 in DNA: TGTGCCAGCAGCTCCACACAGGACAGAAATCAGCCCCAGCATTTT. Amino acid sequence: CASSSTQDRNQPQHF.